This T cell receptor beta chain stems from a study of blood T cell repertoires in COVID-19. The overall study: Donors in the United States, Italy and Spain gave samples during acute or convalescent COVID-19. The cDNA or gDNA used as material had been derived from T cells, B-cell-depleted T cells, or PBMCs.

In the authors' workflow: The assay estimated nucleated cells by amplifying reference gene primers. Clones were read by immunoSEQ multiplex PCR, and TCRdb kept only the in-frame ones, dropping some. D and trimming were read from the DNA, whereas the V and J calls and clone size are those reported in that table. The table records 130,000 to 150,000 clones, 84% of them present only once. As to this clone: This same CDR3 is encoded by further DNA sequences in the sample.

The CDR3 runs 15 residues. Germline CDR1 is MNHEY and CDR2 is SMNVEV (reference sequence). Germline trimming cut 2 bases from V and 4 bases from J; bases unmatched to any gene: 5. Sequenced material: peripheral blood. This sequence originates from a human donor in a cohort sampled during active COVID-19. V and J are TRBV27 and TRBJ2-7; 10 bases align to TRBD2. The CDR3 bases are TGTGCCAGCAGTTTAAGGACTAGCGGTACGTACGAGCAGTACTTC. The encoded protein is CASSLRTSGTYEQYF.